The sequence of this T cell receptor beta chain was determined in a study of spatial heterogeneity in lung cancer. Study-level information: Raw reads showed each unique TCR and UMI combination turning up more than ten times on average.

Individual TCR cDNA molecules each bore their own unique molecular identifier. TCRdb passed the 5' RACE reads through MiXCR, listing each CDR3 protein once. This sample has tens of thousands of distinct CDR3 sequences; roughly 8% occur once, and the top ten carry 25% to 35%. The time point denotes: sample taken at primary tumor resection. The donors comprised approximately 75 untreated early-stage non-small cell lung cancer patients. This clonotype was counted ten times or more. V was pared by 0 bases and J by 1 base, with 7 bases between. The CDR3 is 14 residues long. Germline lookup yields CDR1 SGDLS and CDR2 YYNGEE.

Sequences were derived from PBMCs, sampled at surgery. This clonotype originated in a male donor with early-stage non-small cell lung cancer. The chain has TRBV9 and TRBJ1-1; D uncertain. The CDR3 sequence: CASSVDIANTEAFF. The DNA for the CDR3 is TGTGCCAGCAGCGTAGATATAGCGAACACTGAAGCTTTCTTT.